These 4 T cell receptor beta chains originate from one sample sequenced in a study listed by TCRdb under 2016. Library creation used RT-PCR. The sample was run on an Illumina MiSeq. TCRdb reanalyzed the raw reads on its own, using fastp at Q25 for trimming and MiXCR for clone calling, and kept in-frame beta chains. Each CDR3 protein appears once, grouped with its most common genes and DNA. The sample table holds about 680,000 distinct CDR3 sequences, of which 12% to 15% were seen once. Roughly 3.9% of the sample rests with the top ten. Specimen: memory CD4+ T cells from blood. These receptors came from a female donor in good health, serving as a healthy control.

This clonotype has just a few counts. V is TRBV9 and J is TRBJ1-4; 7 positions match TRBD1. Germline V lookup: CDR1 SGDLS, CDR2 YYNGEE. With 3 bases clipped from V and 7 bases from J, the junction kept 9 bases outside the gene matches. The CDR3 runs to 15 residues. The CDR3: CASSARTGEGEKLFF. For the CDR3, the DNA is TGTGCCAGCAGCGCCCGTACAGGGGAGGGTGAAAAACTGTTTTTT.

The chain employs TRBV28 and TRBJ2-1, with 8 bases matching TRBD2. Trimming removed 2 bases from V and 10 bases from J; junction bases left unmatched: 7. The V gene's germline CDR1 is MDHEN and CDR2 SYDVKM. The CDR3 sequence is 14 residues long. The DNA of the CDR3 is TGTGCCAGCAGTTTAACTAGCGGAGAGAAAGAGCAGTTCTTC. As protein: CASSLTSGEKEQFF. The full variable domain, rest sourced from reference TRBV28 and TRBJ2-1, is DVKVTQSSRYLVKRTGEKVFLECVQDMDHENMFWYRQDPGLGLRLIYFSYDVKMKEKGDIPEGYSVSREKKERFSLILESASTNQTSMYLCASSLTSGEKEQFFGPGTRLTVL.

This chain links TRBV5-5 with TRBJ2-5, with D unresolved. V lost 2 bases and J lost 1, with 9 bases in between. The CDR3 is 14 amino acids. From germline, CDR1 is SGHKS and CDR2 YYEKEE (reference sequence). In DNA form, the CDR3 reads TGTGCCAGCAGCTTTAGGCGATTCCAAGAGACCCAGTACTTC. It is translated as CASSFRRFQETQYF.

This clonotype appeared a few times. The rearrangement joins TRBV10-3 to TRBJ1-1; D not resolved. Trimming shortened V by 1 base and J by 5 bases, and 8 bases separated the two germline ends. The germline V gene encodes CDR1 ENHRY and CDR2 SYGVKD. This CDR3 spans 13 amino acids. CDR3 residues: CAISEYPGTEAFF. CDR3 nucleotides: TGTGCCATCAGTGAGTACCCGGGAACTGAAGCTTTCTTT.